Each of the 17 T cell receptor beta chains below was sequenced from the same sample in a study of molecular identifiers for immune sequencing clone quantification (dated by TCRdb to about 2018). Libraries were prepared through PCR. The instrument given in TCRdb is Illumina HiSeq 4000. TCRdb reanalyzed the raw reads on its own, using fastp at Q25 for trimming and MiXCR for clone calling, and kept in-frame beta chains. A single entry per CDR3 protein holds the most common genes and DNA from its merged rows. The sample yields about 640,000 distinct CDR3 sequences; 15% to 20% were counted once. The top ten hold 0.85% to 0.9% of the sample. The specimen was naive CD8+ T cells from blood, with Jurkat cell RNA spiked in. Per the publication, the cell subset or site label means: FACS-sorted CD8+CD4-CCR7+CD45RA+ naive T cells. All receptors derive from a human donor in good health. Some libraries in this study had Jurkat cell RNA spiked in.

This rearrangement joins TRBV19 to TRBJ2-2; tentatively, D is TRBD1 (7 bases). Germline CDR1 is LNHDA and CDR2 is SQIVND (reference sequence). Trimming left V 5 bases short and J 5 bases short, with 18 bases between. The length of the CDR3 is 16 residues. CDR3 nucleotides: TGTGCCAGTAGTCCGGGGGAAGGGGGCAGTACCGGGGAGCTGTTTTTT. Translated: CASSPGEGGSTGELFF.

This clonotype has at least ten counts. The rearrangement uses TRBV4-1 and TRBJ2-5; no reliable D call. From germline, CDR1 is MGHRA and CDR2 YSYEKL. The CDR3 totals 12 residues. The V end lost 1 base, the J end lost 5 bases, and 5 bases lay between the germline ends. The CDR3 DNA is TGCGCCAGCAGCCAAGGGTTCGAGACCCAGTACTTC. It is translated as CASSQGFETQYF.

This clonotype was detected ten times or more. The chain combines TRBV4-1 with TRBJ2-7; TRBD2 agrees at 7 bases. Per the germline V gene, CDR1 is MGHRA and CDR2 is YSYEKL. V lost 2 bases, J lost 0 bases, and 10 bases stayed unmatched. This CDR3 contains 17 residues. CDR3: CASSQSKGGLSSYEQYF. The CDR3 bases are TGCGCCAGCAGCCAAAGCAAGGGAGGGCTAAGCTCCTACGAGCAGTACTTC.

This clonotype occurred many times. The rearrangement joins TRBV28 to TRBJ1-2; no definite D call. V lost 8 bases and J lost 4, with 11 bases in between. This CDR3 is 12 amino acids long. Germline V gene sequence: CDR1 MDHEN, CDR2 SYDVKM. As DNA, the CDR3 is TGTGCCAGCGCCCCTGATCTCTATGGCTACACCTTC. It yields the protein CASAPDLYGYTF.

This CDR3 reads CASSFGGSQDGYTF. The CDR3 nucleotides read TGTGCCAGCAGCTTTGGCGGGAGCCAAGACGGCTACACCTTC. The V and J genes are TRBV7-9 and TRBJ1-2; D gene uncertain. The ends were cut back, 3 bases at V and 8 bases at J, with 16 bases in the middle. The CDR3 contains 14 residues. The germline V gene has CDR1 SEHNR and CDR2 FQNEAQ (reference sequence). Full variable domain (missing parts from reference TRBV7-9 and TRBJ1-2): DTGVSQNPRHKITKRGQNVTFRCDPISEHNRLYWYRQTLGQGPEFLTYFQNEAQLEKSRLLSDRFSAERPKGSFSTLEIQRTEQGDSAMYLCASSFGGSQDGYTFGSGTRLTVV.

Worth noting for this clonotype: Mismatch with germline at one junction end may stem from a read error. V and J are TRBV6-1 and TRBJ1-4; the D is unclear. This CDR3 comprises 15 residues. Germline V CDR1 and CDR2: MNHNS, SASEGT. CDR3 amino acids: CASRNEGLANEKLVF. In DNA, the CDR3 is TGTGCCAGCAGAAACGAAGGGTTGGCTAATGAAAAACTGGTTTTT.

This clonotype was counted many times. The rearrangement uses TRBV6-6 and TRBJ1-2, with a possible D match to TRBD1 (6 bases). V was shortened by 5 bases and J by 4 bases, with 14 bases between the two germline ends. CDR3 length equals 14 residues. In germline, CDR1 is MNHNY, CDR2 SVGAGI (reference sequence). The CDR3 protein is CASSIGQRFYGYTF. The CDR3 nucleotides read TGTGCCAGCAGTATCGGACAGCGGTTCTATGGCTACACCTTC.

This clonotype was detected only a few times. The chain combines TRBV27 with TRBJ2-1, with 7 bases lining up with TRBD2. CDR1 and CDR2 from the germline V gene are MNHEY and SMNVEV (reference sequence). V was pared by 1 base and J by 2 bases, with 11 bases of the junction left unmatched. The CDR3 covers 18 residues. CDR3: CASSLWNLAAGAYNEQFF. DNA for the CDR3: TGTGCCAGCAGTTTATGGAATCTAGCGGCCGGAGCCTACAATGAGCAGTTCTTC.

This clonotype was recorded many times. The chain couples TRBV6-5 to TRBJ2-5; TRBD2 agrees at 7 bases. With 5 bases clipped from V and 2 bases from J, the junction kept 5 bases outside the gene matches. Germline CDR1 and CDR2: MNHEY and SVGAGI. This CDR3 comprises 14 residues. The CDR3 reads CASSPRGDQETQYF. The CDR3 DNA reads as TGTGCCAGCAGTCCCCGGGGGGATCAAGAGACCCAGTACTTC.

In this sample, this clonotype turned up many times. The chain is built from TRBV12-3 or TRBV12-4 and TRBJ1-4; D is perhaps TRBD1 (5 bases). The CDR3 contains 14 residues. Deletions cut 4 bases from V and 8 bases from J, with 14 bases between. CDR3 amino acids: CASSSVGADEKLFF. The CDR3 DNA sequence: TGTGCCAGCAGTTCGGTCGGGGCGGACGAAAAACTGTTTTTT.

This clonotype was recorded many times. V is TRBV6-6 and J is TRBJ2-3; TRBD2 matches at 10 bases. The V segment lost 4 bases and the J segment 4 bases; nucleotides outside the gene matches: 8. This CDR3 is built from 16 residues. Germline CDR1 and CDR2: MNHNY and SVGAGI (reference sequence). DNA of the CDR3: TGTGCCAGCAGTTTCACTAGCGGGGCGATCTCAGATACGCAGTATTTT. This codes for CASSFTSGAISDTQYF.

On this clonotype: This clone may be a read error of a much larger clone one base away. In this CDR3 the conserved last residue, phenylalanine or tryptophan, is missing, so a read error is likely. The genes are TRBV30 and TRBJ2-7; 7 nucleotides agree with TRBD2. With V trimmed by 2 bases and J by 6 bases, 4 bases remained unmatched. The CDR3 totals 12 residues. The V gene's germline CDR1 is GTSNPN and CDR2 SVGIG (reference sequence). CDR3 sequence reads: CAWSSGGFEQYS. The CDR3 nucleotides read TGTGCCTGGAGTTCGGGGGGTTTCGAGCAGTACTCC.

Many counts were recorded for this clonotype. The rearrangement uses TRBV12-3 or TRBV12-4 and TRBJ2-1; D gene ambiguous. The CDR3 totals 13 residues. The ends were cut back, 3 bases at V and 1 base at J, with 4 bases in the middle. The CDR3 coding sequence is TGTGCCAGCAGTTTTTGGTCCTACAATGAGCAGTTCTTC. This codes for CASSFWSYNEQFF.

This clonotype showed up just a few times. The chain recombines TRBV27 with TRBJ2-1, with D maybe TRBD1 (5 bases). Trimming left V 4 bases short and J 4 bases short, with 14 bases between. Germline lookup yields CDR1 MNHEY and CDR2 SMNVEV (reference sequence). The CDR3 spans 15 residues. The CDR3 coding sequence is TGTGCCAGCAGTTATCAGGGTGGTCTTTACAATGAGCAGTTCTTC. Translation: CASSYQGGLYNEQFF.

This clonotype has ten or more counts. CDR3 sequence: CASSASGSADTQYF. The CDR3 nucleotides are TGTGCCAGCAGCGCTAGCGGGTCGGCAGATACGCAGTATTTT. The J gene is TRBJ2-3, the V gene TRBV9; 8 bases are shared with TRBD2. This CDR3 region has 14 residues. The trim removed 3 bases at V and 4 bases at J, leaving 4 bases unmatched. Looked up from germline, CDR1 is SGDLS and CDR2 is YYNGEE. Full variable domain (missing parts from reference TRBV9 and TRBJ2-3): DSGVTQTPKHLITATGQRVTLRCSPRSGDLSVYWYQQSLDQGLQFLIQYYNGEERAKGNILERFSAQQFPDLHSELNLSSLELGDSALYFCASSASGSADTQYFGPGTRLTVL.

This clonotype appeared a few times. The rearrangement joins TRBV4-1 to TRBJ1-2; D gene ambiguous. Germline V gene lookup returns CDR1 MGHRA and CDR2 YSYEKL. With 3 bases removed from V and 3 bases from J, the gap between germline ends came to 14 bases. The CDR3 has 15 amino acids. The CDR3 region is CASSHLNSADYGYTF. CDR3 nucleotides: TGCGCCAGCAGCCACCTTAATTCAGCGGACTATGGCTACACCTTC.

In regard to this clonotype: Just one base apart from a much larger clone, this may be a read error. The V gene is TRBV19, the J gene TRBJ1-1; D is ambiguous. CDR1 is LNHDA and CDR2 is SQIVND in the germline V gene (reference sequence). CDR3 length equals 12 residues. For the CDR3, the DNA is TGTGCCAGTAACTACGAGAACACTGAAGCTTCCTTT. Its protein is CASNYENTEASF.